This T cell receptor (beta chain) was recorded in a study of blood T cell repertoires in COVID-19 (dated by TCRdb to the early 2020s). Background for the entire study: Collaborator samples came from the United States, Italy and Spain and covered acute and convalescent phases of COVID-19. Sample metadata almost always included a de-identified subject ID, COVID-19 status, age in years and sex. The dataset comprised deeply sampled blood TCRbeta repertoires from subjects exposed to, actively infected with, or recovered from COVID-19. The repertoires were released in a freely available public database intended as a resource for research on the immune response to SARS-CoV-2. Where available, HLA class I and class II types were taken from metadata supplied by the sample provider and were not determined by assay-based typing. The samples were drawn from the first 160 participants of the ongoing ImmuneRACE study and from some 1,300 subjects provided by 6 global collaborators. The material from the prospective study consisted of cDNA or gDNA derived from T cells, B-cell-depleted T cells, or PBMCs. Study-wide conclusions, independent of this receptor: The quantity of clinical and demographic metadata differed by source and by participant and was supplied without curation.

Of note for this clone: There is no known antigen for this receptor. Base qualities are not at hand, and no much larger clone is one base apart.

Enrolling through a virtual design, the prospective study's participants ranged in age from roughly 18 to 90 years and lived across roughly 24 United States geographic areas. In the prospective study, participants were assigned to cohorts based on the clinical history participants reported in a screening survey and a study questionnaire. For ImmuneRACE Cohort 3, a participant was defined as recovered based on two consecutive negative NP/OP PCR tests, clearance by a healthcare professional, or resolution of symptoms. In the prospective study, mobile phlebotomists collected whole blood, serum and a nasopharyngeal or oropharyngeal swab from each participant. Participants in the prospective study had the option to provide additional blood draws and questionnaires over an approximately two-month period. Before DNA extraction, prospective study blood samples were shipped either frozen or at room temperature.

TCRbeta CDR3 regions were amplified from genomic DNA using the immunoSEQ Assay, a bias-controlled multiplex PCR. From the authors' description of their analysis: The number of nucleated cells in each sample was estimated by amplification of reference gene primers within the assay. To quantify the absolute abundance of each unique TCRbeta CDR3 rearrangement, sequence reads were collapsed and filtered. For each sample, productive Simpson clonality was calculated by taking the square root of Simpson's diversity index across productive rearrangements. TCRdb carries this immuneACCESS record with in-frame sequences only. Its versions omit some clonotypes, under half of them owing to an unresolved V gene in the studies checked, with the rest unexplained. V and J calls and clone size are given by that table; D and trimming were obtained from the DNA. Here the sample has approximately 300,000 clones; about 92% occur a single time. In total, the top ten clones hold around 2.6% of the sample.

This receptor was obtained from a man in his sixties who had recovered from COVID-19. Sequencing was done on a sample of PBMCs or T cells enriched from blood (not recorded which).

The CDR3 region: CASSQEQGTGQPQHF. Read as DNA, the sequence is TGTGCCAGCAGCCAAGAACAGGGGACGGGGCAGCCCCAGCATTTT. The chain couples TRBV4-2 to TRBJ1-5; 7 bases in the middle match TRBD1. The CDR3 holds 15 amino acids from the cysteine to the phenylalanine. Of all the DNA, just the CDR3 is kept, 45 bases in frame from base 1. CDR1 and CDR2 are drawn from the germline V gene: LGHNA, YNFKEQ. V is pruned by 0 bases and J by 7 bases, leaving 6 bases of the junction without a gene match.